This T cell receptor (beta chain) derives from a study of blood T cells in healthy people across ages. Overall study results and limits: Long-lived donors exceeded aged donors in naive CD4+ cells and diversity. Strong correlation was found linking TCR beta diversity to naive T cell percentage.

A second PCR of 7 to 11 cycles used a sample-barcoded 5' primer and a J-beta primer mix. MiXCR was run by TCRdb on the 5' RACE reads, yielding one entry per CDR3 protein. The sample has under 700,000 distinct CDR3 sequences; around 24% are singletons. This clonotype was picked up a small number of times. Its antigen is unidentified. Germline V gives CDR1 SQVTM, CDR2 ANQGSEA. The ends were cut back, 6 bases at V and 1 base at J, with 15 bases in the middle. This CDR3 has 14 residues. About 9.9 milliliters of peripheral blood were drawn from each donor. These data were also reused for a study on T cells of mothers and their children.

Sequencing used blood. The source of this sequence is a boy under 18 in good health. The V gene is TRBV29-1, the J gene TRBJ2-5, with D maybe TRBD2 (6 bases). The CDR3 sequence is CSVIMGSGQETQYF. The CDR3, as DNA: TGCAGCGTCATAATGGGTAGCGGCCAAGAGACCCAGTACTTC.